One sample yielded the 14 T cell receptor beta chains listed below, sequenced in a study of blood T cell repertoires in COVID-19. Sequencing was performed with immunoSEQ multiplex PCR; in TCRdb, only in-frame clones are kept and a portion is missing. The table lists roughly 280,000 clones, approximately 82% of them singletons. Input material: peripheral blood. Receptors originate from a man aged 60-69 years who had recovered from COVID-19.

The chain joins TRBV2 to TRBJ2-7, with 9 bases aligning to TRBD2. The germline CDR1 and CDR2 sequences are SNHLY and FYNNEI. The CDR3 sequence is 15 residues long. V gave up 7 bases and J gave up 0 bases; unmatched junction bases: 7. The CDR3 DNA is TGTGCCAGCAATGGGCTAGCGGGGAGCTCCTACGAGCAGTACTTC. Translated: CASNGLAGSSYEQYF.

The chain uses TRBV5-1 and TRBJ1-4; D not resolved. This CDR3 contains 15 residues. Deletions cut 0 bases from V and 8 bases from J, with 14 bases between. Germline V CDR1 and CDR2: SGHRS, YFSETQ. CDR3 protein: CASSLGFGIYEKLFF. In nucleotides, the CDR3 is TGCGCCAGCAGCTTGGGATTCGGGATCTACGAAAAACTGTTTTTT.

This sequence joins TRBV9 and TRBJ2-5; 10 bases are a match to TRBD2. V lost 3 bases, J lost 3 bases, and 2 bases stayed unmatched. The germline V gene encodes CDR1 SGDLS and CDR2 YYNGEE. The CDR3 consists of 14 residues. The CDR3 loop is CASSAGLAEETQYF. Written as DNA, the CDR3 is TGTGCCAGCAGCGCTGGACTAGCGGAAGAGACCCAGTACTTC.

V usage is TRBV24-1 and J usage is TRBJ1-1; D ambiguous. The germline V gene has CDR1 KGHDR and CDR2 SFDVKD. V was trimmed by 9 bases and J by 0 bases, leaving 13 bases between them. The CDR3 runs to 14 residues. As DNA, the CDR3 is TGTGCCACCCGGGGTGCGGGAATGAACACTGAAGCTTTCTTT. The encoded protein is CATRGAGMNTEAFF.

CDR3 loop: CASSLFSGGDYNEQFF. The CDR3 bases are TGTGCCAGCTCACTCTTCAGCGGGGGGGATTACAATGAGCAGTTCTTC. The rearrangement joins TRBV18 to TRBJ2-1; 10 nucleotides line up with TRBD2. The junction had 7 bases not matched to a gene; V was cut back by 4 bases and J by 4 bases. There are 16 residues in the CDR3. The germline CDR1 and CDR2 sequences are KGHSH and LQKENI.

This sequence joins TRBV5-1 and TRBJ2-1; the match to TRBD2 covers 8 bases. Germline V gene data show CDR1 as SGHRS and CDR2 as YFSETQ. This CDR3 is 16 amino acids long. The trim removed 3 bases at V and 4 bases at J, leaving 9 bases unmatched. The CDR3 nucleotides read TGCGCCAGCAGCTCCATCCGGGCGGGGGGATACAATGAGCAGTTCTTC. Protein product: CASSSIRAGGYNEQFF.

The genes are TRBV29-1 and TRBJ2-7, with D possibly being TRBD1 (6 bases). Looked up from germline, CDR1 is SQVTM and CDR2 is ANQGSEA. The CDR3 is made up of 14 amino acids. The germline V and J ends were trimmed by 5 bases and 2 bases, with 16 bases remaining between them. CDR3 DNA: TGCAGCGTTCACATTGCAGGGGCTACCTACGAGCAGTACTTC. Protein sequence: CSVHIAGATYEQYF.

CDR3 coding DNA: TGTGCCAGCAGTTTTACCCCGCCCGGGACAGCAATGAACACTGAAGCTTTCTTT. As protein: CASSFTPPGTAMNTEAFF. The chain is built from TRBV27 and TRBJ1-1; 7 bases agree with TRBD1. Looked up from germline, CDR1 is MNHEY and CDR2 is SMNVEV (reference sequence). The CDR3 runs 18 residues. Unmatched junction bases numbered 13, after V lost 3 bases and J lost 0 bases.

V gene TRBV5-1 combines with J gene TRBJ2-1, with TRBD2 identical over 7 bases. The CDR3 contains 15 residues. Unmatched junction bases numbered 8, after V lost 4 bases and J lost 4 bases. Germline V CDR1 and CDR2: SGHRS, YFSETQ. The CDR3 protein is CASSLFRTSYNEQFF. The CDR3 region has the DNA TGCGCCAGCAGCCTTTTCCGGACTAGTTACAATGAGCAGTTCTTC.

The J gene is TRBJ2-2, the V gene TRBV4-2; D is undetermined. V lost 0 bases and J 6 bases, leaving 11 bases between the germline ends. This CDR3 has 15 residues. Germline CDR1 reads LGHNA; CDR2 reads YNFKEQ. The CDR3 loop reads CASSQDRVGSGELFF. The CDR3 DNA is TGTGCCAGCAGCCAAGACCGGGTTGGTTCCGGGGAGCTGTTTTTT.

The chain combines TRBV6-5 with TRBJ1-3; 10 bases are shared with TRBD1. V dropped 0 bases and J dropped 2; count of bases not matched to a gene: 1. The germline CDR1 and CDR2 sequences are MNHEY and SVGAGI. CDR3 size: 16 residues. CDR3 DNA: TGTGCCAGCAGTTACTCCGGACAGGGGGCTGGAAACACCATATATTTT. This translates into CASSYSGQGAGNTIYF.

Turning to this clone: The sample carries other DNA sequences with the same CDR3. The chain combines TRBV5-1 with TRBJ2-3, with a tentative D call TRBD1 (5 bases). CDR3 length equals 14 residues. Looked up from germline, CDR1 is SGHRS and CDR2 is YFSETQ. V was clipped by 1 base and J by 0 bases, with 6 bases between them. In nucleotides, the CDR3 is TGCGCCAGCAGCTTGCAGGGAAGCACAGATACGCAGTATTTT. Its protein product is CASSLQGSTDTQYF.

The chain carries TRBV11-1 and TRBJ1-1; 7 bases line up with TRBD1. The CDR3 sequence is 14 residues long. CDR1 and CDR2 from the germline V gene are SGHAT and FQDESV (reference sequence). The V and J ends lost 3 bases and 1 base, in that order; junction bases with no gene match: 2. CDR3 protein: CASSFNRGNTEAFF. The CDR3 DNA reads TGTGCCAGCAGCTTCAACAGGGGGAACACTGAAGCTTTCTTT.

The V call is TRBV5-1, the J call TRBJ2-7, with D possibly matching TRBD2 (7 bases). The germline CDR1 and CDR2 sequences are SGHRS and YFSETQ. Trimming took 4 bases from V and 3 from J, leaving 14 bases between them. This CDR3 has 14 residues. The chain's CDR3 is CASSPGGGGYEQYF. The CDR3 DNA is TGCGCCAGCAGCCCCGGCGGGGGCGGCTACGAGCAGTACTTC.